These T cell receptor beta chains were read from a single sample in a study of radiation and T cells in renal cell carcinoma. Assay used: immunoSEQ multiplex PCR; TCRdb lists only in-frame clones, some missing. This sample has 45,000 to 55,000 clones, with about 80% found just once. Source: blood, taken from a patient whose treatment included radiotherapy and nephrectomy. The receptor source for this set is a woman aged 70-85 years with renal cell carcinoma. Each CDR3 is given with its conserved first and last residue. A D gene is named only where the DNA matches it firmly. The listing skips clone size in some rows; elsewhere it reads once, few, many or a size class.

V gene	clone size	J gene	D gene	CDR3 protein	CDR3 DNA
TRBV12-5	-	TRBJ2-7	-	CASGLVITRGTYEQYF	TGTGCTAGTGGTTTGGTAATTACTAGAGGTACCTACGAGCAGTACTTC
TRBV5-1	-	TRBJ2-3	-	CASSLAGLSGRSSTDTQYF	TGCGCCAGCAGCTTGGCCGGGTTATCTGGGCGGTCTAGCACAGATACGCAGTATTTT
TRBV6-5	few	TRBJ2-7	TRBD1	CASSYGTGVRYEQYF	TGTGCCAGCAGTTACGGGACAGGGGTTAGGTACGAGCAGTACTTC
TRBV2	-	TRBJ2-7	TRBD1	CASSGQGAGEQYF	TGTGCCAGCAGTGGACAGGGGGCGGGCGAGCAGTACTTC
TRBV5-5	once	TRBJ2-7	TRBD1	CASSPGTAYEQYF	TGTGCCAGCAGCCCAGGGACAGCCTACGAGCAGTACTTC
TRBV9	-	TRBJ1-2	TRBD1	CASSAQGAVKYGYTF	TGTGCCAGCAGCGCCCAGGGGGCTGTCAAGTATGGCTACACCTTC
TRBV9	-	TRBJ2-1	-	CASSLGGAGEQFF	TGTGCCAGCAGCCTAGGGGGGGCGGGTGAGCAGTTCTTC
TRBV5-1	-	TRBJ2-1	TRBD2	CASSPWASGGAEFF	TGCGCCAGCAGCCCGTGGGCTAGCGGGGGGGCGGAGTTCTTC
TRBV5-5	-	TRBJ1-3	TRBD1	CASKGGQGGNTIYF	TGTGCCAGCAAAGGGGGACAGGGTGGAAACACCATATATTTT
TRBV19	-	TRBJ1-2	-	CASSPEEGLAYGYTF	TGTGCCAGTAGTCCGGAGGAAGGGCTGGCCTATGGCTACACCTTC
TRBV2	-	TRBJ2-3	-	CASRTNGGTDTQYF	TGTGCCAGCAGGACCAACGGGGGCACAGATACGCAGTATTTT
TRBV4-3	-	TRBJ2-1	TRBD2	CASSRGLAGSRSYNEQFF	TGCGCCAGCAGCCGAGGACTAGCGGGTTCCCGATCCTACAATGAGCAGTTCTTC
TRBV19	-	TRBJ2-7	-	CASSFGRAYEQYF	TGTGCCAGTAGCTTTGGCAGAGCCTACGAGCAGTACTTC
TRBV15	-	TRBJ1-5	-	CATSFRRQPQHF	TGTGCCACCAGCTTCAGGCGTCAGCCCCAGCATTTT
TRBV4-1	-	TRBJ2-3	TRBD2	CASSRDSGGAVGLYSDTQYF	TGCGCCAGCAGCCGGGATAGCGGGGGGGCCGTGGGGTTATATTCAGATACGCAGTATTTT